This section outlines one TCR beta chain sequence together with its context. Antigen: not known. CDR1 is LGHNA, CDR2 YSLEER, per germline. Trimming removed 0 bases from V and 7 bases from J, with 13 bases in between. This CDR3 region has 16 residues. This sample was taken from a study of CD8 T cells in ankylosing spondylitis. General observations from the study: A motif of 7 to 9 highly homologous TCR beta variants was seen as apparently characteristic of ankylosing spondylitis blood. Certain motif variants had earlier appeared in reactive arthritis synovial fluid and blood. Disease-associated clones were reportedly significantly overrepresented in matched ankylosing spondylitis synovial fluid.

Quantitative 5'-RACE with molecular barcodes produced the TCR beta libraries. One entry per CDR3 protein results from TCRdb running MiXCR on the 5' RACE reads. The table lists 650,000 to 800,000 distinct CDR3 sequences, roughly 19% of them singletons, with over 15% in the top ten. The specimen was blood, either unsorted or a sorted T cell fraction (not recorded which). The source is a male donor with ankylosing spondylitis. J is TRBJ1-6 and V is TRBV4-3; maybe TRBD1 (5 bases). CDR3 sequence: CASSQEAGLQNSPLHF. The DNA for the CDR3 is TGCGCCAGCAGCCAAGAGGCAGGGCTGCAGAATTCACCCCTCCACTTT.